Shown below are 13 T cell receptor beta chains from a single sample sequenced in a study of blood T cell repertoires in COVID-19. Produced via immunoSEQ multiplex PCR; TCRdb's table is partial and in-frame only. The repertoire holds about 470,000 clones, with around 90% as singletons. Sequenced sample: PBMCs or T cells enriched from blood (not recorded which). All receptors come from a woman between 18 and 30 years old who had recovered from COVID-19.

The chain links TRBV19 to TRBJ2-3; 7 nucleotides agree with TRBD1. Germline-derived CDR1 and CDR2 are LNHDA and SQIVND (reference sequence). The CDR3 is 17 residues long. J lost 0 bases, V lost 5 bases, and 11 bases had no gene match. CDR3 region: CASSPRRTGPSTDTQYF. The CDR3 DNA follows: TGTGCCAGTAGTCCAAGACGGACAGGCCCCAGCACAGATACGCAGTATTTT.

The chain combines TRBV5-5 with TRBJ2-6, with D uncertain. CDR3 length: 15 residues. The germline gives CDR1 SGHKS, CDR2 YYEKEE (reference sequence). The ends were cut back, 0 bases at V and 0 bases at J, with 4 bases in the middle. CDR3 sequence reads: CASSLGPSGANVLTF. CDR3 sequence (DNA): TGTGCCAGCAGCTTGGGGCCCTCTGGGGCCAACGTCCTGACTTTC.

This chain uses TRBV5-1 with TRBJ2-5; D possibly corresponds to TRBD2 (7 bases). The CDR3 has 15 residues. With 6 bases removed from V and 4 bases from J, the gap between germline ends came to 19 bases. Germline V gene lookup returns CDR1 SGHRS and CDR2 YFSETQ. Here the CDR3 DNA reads TGCGCCAGCACCTTTGAGGGGGGGCCGAGAGAGACCCAGTACTTC. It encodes CASTFEGGPRETQYF.

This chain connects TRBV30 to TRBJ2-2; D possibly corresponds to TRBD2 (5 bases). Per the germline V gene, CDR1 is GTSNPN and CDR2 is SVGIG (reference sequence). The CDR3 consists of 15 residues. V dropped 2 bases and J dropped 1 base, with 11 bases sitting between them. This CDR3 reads CAWSPRVLNTGELFF. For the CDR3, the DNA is TGTGCCTGGAGTCCGCGGGTCTTGAACACCGGGGAGCTGTTTTTT.

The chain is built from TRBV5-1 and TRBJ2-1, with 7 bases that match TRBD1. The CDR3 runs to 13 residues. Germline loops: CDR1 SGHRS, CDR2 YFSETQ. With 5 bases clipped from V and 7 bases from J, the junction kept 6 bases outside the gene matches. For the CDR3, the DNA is TGCGCCAGCAGTTGGACAGGCGGAAATGAGCAGTTCTTC. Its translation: CASSWTGGNEQFF.

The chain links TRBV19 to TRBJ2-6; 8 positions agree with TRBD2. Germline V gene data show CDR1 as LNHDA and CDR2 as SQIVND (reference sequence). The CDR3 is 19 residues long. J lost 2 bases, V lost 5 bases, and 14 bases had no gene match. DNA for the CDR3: TGTGCCAGTAGTCCCTCGGGAGGGAGTTTTTCCCCTGGGGCCAACGTCCTGACTTTC. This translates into CASSPSGGSFSPGANVLTF.

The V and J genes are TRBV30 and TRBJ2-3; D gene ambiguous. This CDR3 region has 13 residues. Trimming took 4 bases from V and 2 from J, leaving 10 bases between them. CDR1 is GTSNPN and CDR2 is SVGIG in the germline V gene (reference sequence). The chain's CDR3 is CAWNSRFTDTQYF. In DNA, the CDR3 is TGTGCCTGGAACAGCAGGTTCACAGATACGCAGTATTTT.

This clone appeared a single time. CDR3 bases: TGTGCCAGCAGCTCGGAGACGGTCTCTGGAAACACCATATATTTT. It yields the protein CASSSETVSGNTIYF. This sequence joins TRBV3-1 (or the pseudogene TRBV3-2) and TRBJ1-3; D is unresolved. Germline V lookup: CDR1 LGHDT, CDR2 YNNKEL (reference sequence). V was cut by 5 bases and J by 0 bases, with 11 bases left in between. The CDR3 consists of 15 residues.

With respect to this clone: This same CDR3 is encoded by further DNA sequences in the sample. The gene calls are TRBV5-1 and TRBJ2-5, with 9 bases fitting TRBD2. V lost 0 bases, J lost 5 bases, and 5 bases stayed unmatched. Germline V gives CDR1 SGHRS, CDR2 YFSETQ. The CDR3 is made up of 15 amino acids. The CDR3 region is CASSLAGTSRETQYF. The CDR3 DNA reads TGCGCCAGCAGCTTGGCTGGGACTAGCCGGGAGACCCAGTACTTC.

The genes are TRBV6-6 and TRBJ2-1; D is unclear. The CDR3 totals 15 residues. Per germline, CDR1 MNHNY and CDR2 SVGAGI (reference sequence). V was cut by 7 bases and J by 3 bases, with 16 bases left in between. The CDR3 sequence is CASTPARQVYNEQFF. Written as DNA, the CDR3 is TGTGCCAGCACCCCCGCCCGGCAGGTCTACAATGAGCAGTTCTTC.

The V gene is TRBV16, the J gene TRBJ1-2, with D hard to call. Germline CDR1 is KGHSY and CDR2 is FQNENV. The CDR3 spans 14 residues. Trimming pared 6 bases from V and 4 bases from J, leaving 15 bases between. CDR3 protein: CASSRDVGFYGYTF. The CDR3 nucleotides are TGTGCCAGCAGTCGAGATGTGGGCTTCTATGGCTACACCTTC.

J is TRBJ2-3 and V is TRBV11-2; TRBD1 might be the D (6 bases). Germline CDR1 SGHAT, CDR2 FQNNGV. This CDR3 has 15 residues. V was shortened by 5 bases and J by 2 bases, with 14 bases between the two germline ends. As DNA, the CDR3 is TGTGCCAGCAGCGCTGTGGGGGCCTACACAGATACGCAGTATTTT. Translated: CASSAVGAYTDTQYF.

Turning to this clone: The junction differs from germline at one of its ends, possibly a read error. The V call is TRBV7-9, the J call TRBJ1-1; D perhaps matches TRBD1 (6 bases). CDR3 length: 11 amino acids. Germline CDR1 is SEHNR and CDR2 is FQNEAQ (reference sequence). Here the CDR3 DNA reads TGTGCCAGCAGCTTAGAGGGGGAAGGGGAATTT. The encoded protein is CASSLEGEGEF.